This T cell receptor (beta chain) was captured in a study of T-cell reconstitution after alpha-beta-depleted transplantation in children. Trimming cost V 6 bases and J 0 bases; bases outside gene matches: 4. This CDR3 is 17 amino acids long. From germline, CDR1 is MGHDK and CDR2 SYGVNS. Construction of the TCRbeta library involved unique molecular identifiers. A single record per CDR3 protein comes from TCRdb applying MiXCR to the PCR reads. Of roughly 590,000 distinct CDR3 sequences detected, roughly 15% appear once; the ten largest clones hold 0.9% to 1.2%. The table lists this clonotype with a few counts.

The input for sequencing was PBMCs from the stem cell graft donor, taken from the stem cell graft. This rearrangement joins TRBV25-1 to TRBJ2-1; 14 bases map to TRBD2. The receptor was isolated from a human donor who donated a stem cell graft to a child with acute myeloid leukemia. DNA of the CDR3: TGTGCCAGCAGGGGGACTAGCGGGGGATTCTCCTACAATGAGCAGTTCTTC. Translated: CASRGTSGGFSYNEQFF. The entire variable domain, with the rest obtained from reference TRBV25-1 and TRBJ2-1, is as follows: EADIYQTPRYLVIGTGKKITLECSQTMGHDKMYWYQQDPGMELHLIHYSYGVNSTEKGDLSSESTVSRIRTEHFPLTLESARPSHTSQYLCASRGTSGGFSYNEQFFGPGTRLTVL.